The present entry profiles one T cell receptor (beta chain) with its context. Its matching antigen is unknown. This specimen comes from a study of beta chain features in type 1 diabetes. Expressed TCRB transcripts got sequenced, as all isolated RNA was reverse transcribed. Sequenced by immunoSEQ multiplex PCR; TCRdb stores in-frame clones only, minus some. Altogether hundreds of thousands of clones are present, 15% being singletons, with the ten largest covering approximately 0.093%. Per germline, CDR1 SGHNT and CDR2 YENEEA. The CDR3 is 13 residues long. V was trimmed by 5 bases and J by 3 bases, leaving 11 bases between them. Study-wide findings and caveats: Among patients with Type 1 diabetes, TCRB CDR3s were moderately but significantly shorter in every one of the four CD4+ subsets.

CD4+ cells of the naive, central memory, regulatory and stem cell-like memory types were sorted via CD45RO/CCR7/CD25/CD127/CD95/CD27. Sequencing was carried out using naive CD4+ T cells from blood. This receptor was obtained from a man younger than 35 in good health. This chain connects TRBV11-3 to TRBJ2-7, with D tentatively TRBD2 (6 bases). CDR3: CASSMGLYYEQYF. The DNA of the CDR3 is TGTGCCAGCAGCATGGGACTGTACTACGAGCAGTACTTC.